Listed below are T cell receptor beta chains from one sample, sequenced in a study of cytomegalovirus exposure and HLA in healthy donors. Sequenced by immunoSEQ multiplex PCR; TCRdb stores in-frame clones only, minus some. The sample includes approximately 150,000 clones, 70% to 85% of them seen just once. Sequenced input: PBMCs. The receptors stem from a woman aged 55-75 years in good health and CMV-seropositive. Both conserved end residues are part of each CDR3. Each record gives: V gene, J gene, CDR3 protein.

TRBV4-3,TRBJ2-3,CASSQSLAGVDTQYF
TRBV7-2,TRBJ1-2,CASRKGGQGGFGYTF
TRBV2,TRBJ1-4,CASSGETYEKLFF
TRBV19,TRBJ1-1,CASRWGRSTEAFF
TRBV6-4,TRBJ1-1,CASSRWAANTEAFF
TRBV28,TRBJ2-7,CASSLLGYEQYF
TRBV29-1,TRBJ1-2,CSVVRQDSIDGYTF
TRBV19,TRBJ2-2,CASRPGSNTGELFF
TRBV29-1,TRBJ1-1,CSAFTRDRDTEAFF
TRBV7-3,TRBJ1-2,CASSLGQSNYGYTF
TRBV19,TRBJ1-4,CASSRRTGGHEKLFF
TRBV5-1,TRBJ2-3,CASSLTSGRAGTDTQYF
TRBV4-3,TRBJ2-7,CASSQEVIQPGSYEQYF
TRBV4-3,-,CASSQDSAGNYEQYF
TRBV29-1,TRBJ2-1,CSVVRGPGGDEQFF
TRBV4-1,TRBJ2-2,CASSQDGLGASNTGELFF
TRBV21-1,TRBJ2-7,CASSIPTGAPYEQYF
TRBV28,TRBJ2-6,CASSTRDRGYGANVLTF
TRBV10-2,TRBJ2-3,CASRYQGPSTDTQYF
TRBV9,TRBJ2-2,CASSPRVLAGDNTGELFF
TRBV5-4,TRBJ2-7,CASNSGGLSYEQYF
TRBV29-1,TRBJ1-2,CSVLPPAGGYTF
TRBV29-1,TRBJ2-7,CSVSKPGGSSYEQYF
TRBV4-1,TRBJ2-3,CASSQELAATPYTQYF
TRBV27,TRBJ1-5,CASSLLSGGNQPQHF
TRBV30,TRBJ2-2,CAWRTSGNTGELFF
TRBV7-2,TRBJ1-1,CASSLEQGWAEAFF
TRBV28,TRBJ2-7,CASSLSSYEQYF
TRBV5-6,TRBJ1-2,CASSFATPRQNYGYTF
TRBV5-1,TRBJ2-1,CASSPPGLAGGLAEQFF
TRBV28,TRBJ2-3,CASSLSNRGRADTQYF
TRBV5-6,TRBJ2-7,CASSLLPAQGSYEQYF
TRBV7-9,TRBJ2-6,CASYDRDSGANVLTF
TRBV4-1,TRBJ2-7,CASSQETAYEQYF
TRBV7-2,TRBJ2-3,CASSLMGSTDTQYF
TRBV19,TRBJ2-3,CASSFLGATDTQYF
TRBV30,TRBJ2-3,CASGPGLDTQYF
TRBV15,TRBJ1-5,CATSAKGRAYQPQHF
TRBV19,TRBJ2-2,CASNNRQNTGELFF
TRBV30,TRBJ1-1,CAWNRPGQGYTEAFF
TRBV12-5,TRBJ1-2,CASGGPGGDGYTF
TRBV30,-,CAWSATDYEQYF
TRBV28,TRBJ1-1,CASSFAGRTNTEAFF
TRBV14,TRBJ2-7,CASSRSVGGSVSYEQYF
TRBV18,TRBJ2-3,CASSPEQGSTDTQYF
TRBV4-1,TRBJ2-7,CASSQEGGYEQYF
TRBV2,TRBJ2-3,CASTPGRGADTQYF
TRBV6-1,TRBJ1-3,CASNLDRANTIYF
TRBV7-6,TRBJ2-1,CASTLREGWEQFF
TRBV11-2,TRBJ2-7,CASSLGTGRYEQYF
TRBV6-6,TRBJ2-7,CASSSPAYEQYF
TRBV28,TRBJ1-5,CASSLLEGEGDQPQHF
TRBV5-1,TRBJ2-1,CASSEQNPYNEQFF
TRBV30,TRBJ2-7,CAWSVPGGTYEQYF
TRBV21-1,TRBJ2-5,CASSQYGGRKKRGETQYF
TRBV18,TRBJ1-1,CASSIPGHKNTEAFF
TRBV30,TRBJ2-3,CAWSGLGHPTDTQYF